Each of the 29 T cell receptor beta chains below was sequenced from the same sample in a study of shared clonotypes between healthy human individuals. Assay used: immunoSEQ multiplex PCR; TCRdb lists only in-frame clones, some missing. The sample lists more than 2,000,000 clones, around 90% occurring once. Sequenced material: naive CD4+ T cells sorted from blood. This sample's subset: CD45RA+ positively selected. The receptors stem from a man between 18 and 35 years old in good health.

The J gene is TRBJ2-5, the V gene TRBV13, with D possibly called TRBD1 or TRBD2 (6 bases each). V lost 4 bases and J lost 3, with 15 bases in between. The CDR3 runs to 15 residues. CDR1 is PRHDT, CDR2 FYEKMQ, per germline (reference sequence). The CDR3 region is CASSSGGRGEETQYF. CDR3 bases: TGTGCCAGCAGCTCCGGGGGCAGGGGAGAAGAGACCCAGTACTTC.

The rearrangement uses TRBV5-6 and TRBJ2-1; 11 bases align to TRBD1. Germline CDR1 and CDR2: SGHDT and YYEEEE. The CDR3 length is 16 residues. The V and J ends lost 3 bases and 2 bases, in that order; junction bases with no gene match: 4. CDR3 in amino acids: CASSWDRGSPYNEQFF. In DNA form, the CDR3 reads TGTGCCAGCAGCTGGGACAGGGGGTCCCCCTACAATGAGCAGTTCTTC.

The table lists this clone with a count of one. This chain connects TRBV9 to TRBJ2-5; TRBD2 matches at 8 bases. CDR1 is SGDLS, CDR2 YYNGEE, per germline. With V trimmed by 0 bases and J by 2 bases, 6 bases remained unmatched. This CDR3 comprises 16 residues. The DNA of the CDR3 is TGTGCCAGCAGCGTAGCCGGGAGGGCCAATCAAGAGACCCAGTACTTC. It encodes CASSVAGRANQETQYF.

The V gene is TRBV5-4, the J gene TRBJ1-3; no reliable D call. The V gene lost 0 bases and the J gene lost 0 bases, with 7 bases spanning the gap. The CDR3 is 15 residues long. Per germline, CDR1 SGHNT and CDR2 YYREEE (reference sequence). CDR3 in amino acids: CASSLAKGSGNTIYF. Here the CDR3 DNA reads TGTGCCAGCAGCTTGGCAAAGGGCTCTGGAAACACCATATATTTT. Full variable domain (missing parts from reference TRBV5-4 and TRBJ1-3): ETGVTQSPTHLIKTRGQQVTLRCSSQSGHNTVSWYQQALGQGPQFIFQYYREEENGRGNFPPRFSGLQFPNYSSELNVNALELDDSALYLCASSLAKGSGNTIYFGEGSWLTVV.

This chain connects TRBV7-2 to TRBJ2-7; D remains unclear. Trimming stripped 1 base from V and 0 bases from J, with 7 bases between. The germline V gene encodes CDR1 SGHTA and CDR2 FQGNSA. This CDR3 contains 14 residues. The CDR3 reads CASSLEPLSYEQYF. DNA of the CDR3: TGTGCCAGCAGCTTAGAGCCGCTCTCCTACGAGCAGTACTTC.

This rearrangement joins TRBV5-5 to TRBJ2-7; TRBD2 agrees at 9 bases. From germline, CDR1 is SGHKS and CDR2 YYEKEE (reference sequence). The ends lost 1 base at V and 6 bases at J; junction bases unmatched: 8. The CDR3 is 15 amino acids. The CDR3: CASSLLAGVTGEQYF. The CDR3 nucleotides read TGTGCCAGCAGCTTGTTAGCGGGAGTCACAGGCGAGCAGTACTTC.

This clone has just one count. The chain employs TRBV27 and TRBJ2-1; 8 nucleotides line up with TRBD2. V trimming: 8 bases; J trimming: 5 bases; junction bases outside the gene matches: 5. The CDR3 consists of 13 residues. Germline CDR1 reads MNHEY; CDR2 reads SMNVEV (reference sequence). The CDR3 loop is CASGRGDHNEQFF. The CDR3 DNA sequence: TGTGCCAGCGGGCGGGGGGACCACAATGAGCAGTTCTTC.

The chain is built from TRBV5-6 and TRBJ1-2; D not certain. CDR1 is SGHDT and CDR2 is YYEEEE in the germline V gene. This CDR3 is 14 amino acids long. The V end was cut by 0 bases, the J end by 8 bases, with 14 bases between. CDR3 sequence (DNA): TGTGCCAGCAGCTTGGCCGGGAATTTTCGAGGCTACACCTTC. It translates to CASSLAGNFRGYTF. Full variable domain (remainder filled in from reference TRBV5-6 and TRBJ1-2): DAGVTQSPTHLIKTRGQQVTLRCSPKSGHDTVSWYQQALGQGPQFIFQYYEEEERQRGNFPDRFSGHQFPNYSSELNVNALLLGDSALYLCASSLAGNFRGYTFGSGTRLTVV.

V usage is TRBV20-1 and J usage is TRBJ2-7, with D perhaps TRBD1 (5 bases). The CDR3 has 11 amino acids. Germline lookup yields CDR1 DFQATT and CDR2 SNEGSKA (reference sequence). The V end was cut by 2 bases, the J end by 6 bases, with 8 bases between. CDR3 sequence reads: CSARTGFEQYF. The CDR3 DNA reads as TGCAGTGCTAGAACAGGTTTCGAGCAGTACTTC.

The V call is TRBV2, the J call TRBJ2-7; 7 bases fit TRBD1. This CDR3 has 14 amino acids. Trimming removed 3 bases from V and 6 bases from J; junction bases left unmatched: 8. CDR1 SNHLY and CDR2 FYNNEI come from the germline V gene. The CDR3 region has the DNA TGTGCCAGCAGTGAGAGGGACAGCCAGAGCGAGCAGTACTTC. Protein sequence: CASSERDSQSEQYF.

This clone has only a few counts. V is TRBV30 and J is TRBJ1-1; no firm D call. Germline CDR1 GTSNPN, CDR2 SVGIG (reference sequence). Trimming pared 3 bases from V and 6 bases from J, leaving 11 bases between. The CDR3 runs 12 residues. The CDR3 sequence is CAWSPGRSEAFF. CDR3 sequence (DNA): TGTGCCTGGAGCCCTGGACGGTCTGAAGCTTTCTTT.

Details on this clone: At the DNA level, this CDR3 is encoded by other sequences in the same sample as well. V and J are TRBV7-2 and TRBJ2-1; the D is unclear. The CDR3 covers 15 residues. V was pared by 5 bases and J by 2 bases, with 13 bases between. CDR1 is SGHTA, CDR2 FQGNSA, per germline. The CDR3 DNA follows: TGTGCCAGCAGCCTGGGGTCTGGGACCTACAATGAGCAGTTCTTC. It yields the protein CASSLGSGTYNEQFF.

CDR3 region: CASSLSRGSDSPLHF. The DNA for the CDR3 is TGTGCCAGCAGCTTGTCGCGGGGGTCCGATTCACCCCTCCACTTT. This chain joins TRBV7-9 and TRBJ1-6; perhaps TRBD1 as D (5 bases). Between the trimmed V and J ends, which lost 3 bases and 8 bases, there was a span of 14 bases. The CDR3 is 15 amino acids. The germline V gene encodes CDR1 SEHNR and CDR2 FQNEAQ (reference sequence).

This chain uses TRBV20-1 with TRBJ2-5; D tentatively reads TRBD1 or TRBD2 (6 bases each). Germline V CDR1 and CDR2: DFQATT, SNEGSKA (reference sequence). Trimming shortened V by 3 bases and J by 14 bases, and 13 bases separated the two germline ends. This CDR3 is built from 10 residues. CDR3 sequence (DNA): TGCAGTGCTAGGTTGGGGGGCCAATACTTC. Its protein is CSARLGGQYF.

The chain carries TRBV5-1 and TRBJ2-7, with D unresolved. There are 14 residues in the CDR3. V was trimmed by 0 bases and J by 4 bases, leaving 11 bases between them. Germline V lookup: CDR1 SGHRS, CDR2 YFSETQ. The CDR3 reads CASSLEGAGYEQYF. The CDR3 bases are TGCGCCAGCAGCTTGGAAGGTGCTGGGTACGAGCAGTACTTC.

This clone appeared once. The chain links TRBV4-3 to TRBJ2-1; 10 positions agree with TRBD2. The V gene end was trimmed by 3 bases and the J gene end by 9 bases; junction bases not matched to a gene: 11. The germline V gene encodes CDR1 LGHNA and CDR2 YSLEER. The CDR3 spans 16 residues. The CDR3 protein is CASSQGAGGPGVEQFF. The CDR3 DNA is TGCGCCAGCAGCCAGGGAGCGGGAGGGCCAGGGGTTGAGCAGTTCTTC.

CDR3 in DNA: TGCGCCAGCACCTACACGTGGTCACCCCTCCACTTT. Translated, it gives CASTYTWSPLHF. V gene TRBV10-1 combines with J gene TRBJ1-6; no firm D call. Germline V gives CDR1 WNHNN, CDR2 SYGVQD (reference sequence). V lost 7 bases and J 10 bases, leaving 11 bases between the germline ends. This CDR3 has 12 amino acids.

Comments on this clone: Different DNA sequences within this sample yield the same CDR3. The chain links TRBV29-1 to TRBJ1-2, with D perhaps TRBD1 (5 bases). The germline V and J ends were trimmed by 4 bases and 1 base, with 7 bases remaining between them. The CDR3 is 12 amino acids. Germline V gene sequence: CDR1 SQVTM, CDR2 ANQGSEA. As DNA, the CDR3 is TGCAGCGTTGGGGACGGTAACTATGGCTACACCTTC. The encoded protein is CSVGDGNYGYTF.

This rearrangement joins TRBV4-1 to TRBJ2-7; no reliable D call. Germline lookup yields CDR1 MGHRA and CDR2 YSYEKL. The length of the CDR3 is 18 residues. The V end was cut by 0 bases, the J end by 0 bases, with 18 bases between. CDR3 nucleotides: TGCGCCAGCAGCCAAGATCAGACGGAGATCCTGAGCTCCTACGAGCAGTACTTC. Its translation: CASSQDQTEILSSYEQYF.

A remark on this clone: This sample includes further DNA sequences coding for the same CDR3. The chain recombines TRBV18 with TRBJ1-1; D is unresolved. The V end lost 3 bases, the J end lost 2 bases, and 10 bases lay between the germline ends. Looked up from germline, CDR1 is KGHSH and CDR2 is LQKENI. CDR3 size: 14 residues. CDR3 in DNA: TGTGCCAGCTCACCTATTGAGGGTAACACTGAAGCTTTCTTT. Protein: CASSPIEGNTEAFF.

Regarding this clone: The sample holds other DNA sequences that translate to the same CDR3. J is TRBJ1-3 and V is TRBV6-1; D not resolved. CDR1 and CDR2 from the germline V gene are MNHNS and SASEGT. This CDR3 has 13 residues. Trimming stripped 6 bases from V and 0 bases from J, with 6 bases between. CDR3 bases: TGTGCCAGCAGACACAGCTCTGGAAACACCATATATTTT. Translating it yields CASRHSSGNTIYF.

V and J are TRBV6-6 and TRBJ2-5; possible D gene TRBD2, 6 bases. Germline loops: CDR1 MNHNY, CDR2 SVGAGI (reference sequence). This CDR3 spans 15 amino acids. Trimming removed 3 bases at V and 2 bases at J, with 13 bases between. The DNA for the CDR3 is TGTGCCAGCAGTTATCGGCTAGCGTTACAAGAGACCCAGTACTTC. This translates into CASSYRLALQETQYF.

The chain combines TRBV5-1 with TRBJ2-1; 9 bases match TRBD2. CDR1 SGHRS and CDR2 YFSETQ come from the germline V gene. With 4 bases clipped from V and 8 bases from J, the junction kept 16 bases outside the gene matches. This CDR3 spans 17 amino acids. Here the CDR3 reads CASSLGIAGDRPYEQFF. The CDR3 nucleotides are TGCGCCAGCAGCCTAGGGATAGCGGGGGACCGACCTTATGAGCAGTTCTTC.

The chain links TRBV4-3 to TRBJ2-7, with 10 bases fitting TRBD1. V gave up 1 base and J gave up 1 base; unmatched junction bases: 7. The germline V gene encodes CDR1 LGHNA and CDR2 YSLEER. The CDR3 loop spans 17 amino acids. The CDR3 DNA is TGCGCCAGCAGCCAAGTTTCGGGACAGGGGATTTCCTACGAGCAGTACTTC. It translates to CASSQVSGQGISYEQYF.

V is TRBV28 and J is TRBJ2-7, with D possibly called TRBD1 or TRBD2 (6 bases each). The V gene's germline CDR1 is MDHEN and CDR2 SYDVKM. The CDR3 has 16 residues. Deletions cut 2 bases from V and 1 base from J, with 15 bases between. The CDR3 nucleotides are TGTGCCAGCAGTTTAGGCCTAGGGGGGAAGTCCTACGAGCAGTACTTC. Protein sequence: CASSLGLGGKSYEQYF. The complete variable domain, with remaining parts taken from reference TRBV28 and TRBJ2-7, reads DVKVTQSSRYLVKRTGEKVFLECVQDMDHENMFWYRQDPGLGLRLIYFSYDVKMKEKGDIPEGYSVSREKKERFSLILESASTNQTSMYLCASSLGLGGKSYEQYFGPGTRLTVT.

The rearrangement uses TRBV7-2 and TRBJ2-7; TRBD2 matches 7 bases. J gave up 7 bases and V 4 bases, and 10 bases lay outside the gene matches. CDR3 size: 14 residues. The germline gives CDR1 SGHTA, CDR2 FQGNSA. Here the CDR3 reads CASSSSYGRWEQYF. CDR3 nucleotides: TGTGCCAGCAGCTCAAGCTACGGGAGGTGGGAGCAGTACTTC.

The chain employs TRBV2 and TRBJ1-3, with D perhaps matching TRBD1 (6 bases). This CDR3 spans 17 amino acids. The germline V gene has CDR1 SNHLY and CDR2 FYNNEI. With 5 bases removed from V and 2 bases from J, the gap between germline ends came to 19 bases. The CDR3 region is CASSIDKGGTAGNTIYF. The CDR3 region has the DNA TGTGCCAGCAGTATCGATAAGGGGGGGACGGCTGGAAACACCATATATTTT.

The chain uses TRBV23-1 and TRBJ1-3; D not certain. TRBV23-1 is an ORF, and what it does is uncertain. The CDR3 has 14 amino acids. Trimming stripped 3 bases from V and 3 bases from J, with 9 bases between. CDR3 in amino acids: CASSQTYYGNTIYF. The CDR3 DNA is TGCGCCAGCAGTCAGACCTACTATGGAAACACCATATATTTT.

This chain joins TRBV19 and TRBJ1-1; D remains unclear. This CDR3 region has 13 residues. The V end was cut by 4 bases, the J end by 11 bases, with 17 bases between. Germline lookup yields CDR1 LNHDA and CDR2 SQIVND (reference sequence). CDR3 loop: CASSTRTELRAFF. The DNA of the CDR3 is TGTGCCAGTAGTACCCGGACGGAGTTGAGGGCTTTCTTT. The entire variable domain, with the rest obtained from reference TRBV19 and TRBJ1-1, is as follows: DGGITQSPKYLFRKEGQNVTLSCEQNLNHDAMYWYRQDPGQGLRLIYYSQIVNDFQKGDIAEGYSVSREKKESFPLTVTSAQKNPTAFYLCASSTRTELRAFFGQGTRLTVV.